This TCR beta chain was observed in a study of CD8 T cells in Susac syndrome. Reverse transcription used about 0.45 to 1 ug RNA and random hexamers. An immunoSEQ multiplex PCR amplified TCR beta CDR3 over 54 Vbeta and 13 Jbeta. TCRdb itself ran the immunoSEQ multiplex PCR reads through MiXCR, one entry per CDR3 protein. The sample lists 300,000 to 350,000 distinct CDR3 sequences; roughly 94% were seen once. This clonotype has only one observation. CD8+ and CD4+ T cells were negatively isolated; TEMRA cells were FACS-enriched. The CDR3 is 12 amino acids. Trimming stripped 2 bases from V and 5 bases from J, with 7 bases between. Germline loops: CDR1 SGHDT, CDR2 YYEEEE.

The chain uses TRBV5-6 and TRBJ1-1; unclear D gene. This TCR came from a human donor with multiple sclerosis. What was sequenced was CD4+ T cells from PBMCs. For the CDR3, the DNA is TGTGCCAGCAGCTTCTGGGAGACTGAAGCTTTCTTT. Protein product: CASSFWETEAFF.